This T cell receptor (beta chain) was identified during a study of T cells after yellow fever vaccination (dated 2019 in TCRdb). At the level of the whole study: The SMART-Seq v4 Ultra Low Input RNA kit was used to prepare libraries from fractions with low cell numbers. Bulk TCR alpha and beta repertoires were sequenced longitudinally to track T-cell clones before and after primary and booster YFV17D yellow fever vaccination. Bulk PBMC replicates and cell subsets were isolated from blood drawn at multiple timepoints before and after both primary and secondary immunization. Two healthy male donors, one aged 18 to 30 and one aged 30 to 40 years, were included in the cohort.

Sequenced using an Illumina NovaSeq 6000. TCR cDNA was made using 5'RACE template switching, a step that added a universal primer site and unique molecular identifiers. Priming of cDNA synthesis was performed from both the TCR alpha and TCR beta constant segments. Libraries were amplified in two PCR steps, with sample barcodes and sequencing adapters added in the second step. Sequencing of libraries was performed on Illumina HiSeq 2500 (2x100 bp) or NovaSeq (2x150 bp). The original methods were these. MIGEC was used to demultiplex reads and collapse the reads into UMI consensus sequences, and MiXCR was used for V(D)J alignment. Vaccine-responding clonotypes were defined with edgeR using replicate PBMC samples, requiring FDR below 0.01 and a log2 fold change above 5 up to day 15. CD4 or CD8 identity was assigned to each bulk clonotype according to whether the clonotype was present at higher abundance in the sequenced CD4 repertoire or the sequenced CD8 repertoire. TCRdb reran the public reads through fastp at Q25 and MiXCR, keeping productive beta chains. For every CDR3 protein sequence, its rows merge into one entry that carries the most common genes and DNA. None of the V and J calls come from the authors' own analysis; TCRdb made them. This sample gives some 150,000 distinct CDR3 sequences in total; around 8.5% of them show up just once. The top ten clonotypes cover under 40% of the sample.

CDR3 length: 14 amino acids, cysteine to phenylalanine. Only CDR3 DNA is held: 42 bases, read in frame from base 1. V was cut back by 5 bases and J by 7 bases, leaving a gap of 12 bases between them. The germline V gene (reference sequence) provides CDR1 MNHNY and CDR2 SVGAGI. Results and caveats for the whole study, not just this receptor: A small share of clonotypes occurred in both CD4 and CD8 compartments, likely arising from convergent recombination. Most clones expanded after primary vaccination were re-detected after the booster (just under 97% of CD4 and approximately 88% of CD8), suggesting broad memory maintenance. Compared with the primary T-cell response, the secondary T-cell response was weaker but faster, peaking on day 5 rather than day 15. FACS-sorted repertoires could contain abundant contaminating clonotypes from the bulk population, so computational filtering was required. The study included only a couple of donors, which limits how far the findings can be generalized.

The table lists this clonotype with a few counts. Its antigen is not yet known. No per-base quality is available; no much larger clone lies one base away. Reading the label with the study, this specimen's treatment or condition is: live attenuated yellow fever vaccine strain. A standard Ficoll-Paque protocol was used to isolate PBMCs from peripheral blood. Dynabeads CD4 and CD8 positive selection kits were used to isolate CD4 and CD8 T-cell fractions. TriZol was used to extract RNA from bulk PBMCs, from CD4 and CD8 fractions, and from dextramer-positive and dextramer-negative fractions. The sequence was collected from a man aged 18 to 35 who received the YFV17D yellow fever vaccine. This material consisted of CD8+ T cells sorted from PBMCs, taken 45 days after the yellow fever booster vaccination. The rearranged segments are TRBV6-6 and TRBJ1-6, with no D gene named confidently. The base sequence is TGTGCCAGCAGTCTCGTCCAAACCAATTCACCCCTCCACTTT. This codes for CASSLVQTNSPLHF.